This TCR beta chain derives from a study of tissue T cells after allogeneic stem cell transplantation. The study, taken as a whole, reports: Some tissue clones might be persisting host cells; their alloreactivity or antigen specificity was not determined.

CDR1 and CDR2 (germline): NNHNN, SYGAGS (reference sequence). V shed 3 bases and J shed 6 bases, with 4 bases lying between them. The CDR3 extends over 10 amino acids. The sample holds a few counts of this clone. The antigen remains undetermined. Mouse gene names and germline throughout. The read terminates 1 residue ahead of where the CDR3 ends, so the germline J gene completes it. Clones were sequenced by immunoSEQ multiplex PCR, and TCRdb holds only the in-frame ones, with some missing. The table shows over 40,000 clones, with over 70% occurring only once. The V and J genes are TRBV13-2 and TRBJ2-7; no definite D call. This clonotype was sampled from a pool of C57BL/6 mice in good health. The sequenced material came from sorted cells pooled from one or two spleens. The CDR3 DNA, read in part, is TGTGCCAGCGGTGTTAGTGAACAGTAC. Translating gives CASGVSEQY. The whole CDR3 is CASGVSEQYF.